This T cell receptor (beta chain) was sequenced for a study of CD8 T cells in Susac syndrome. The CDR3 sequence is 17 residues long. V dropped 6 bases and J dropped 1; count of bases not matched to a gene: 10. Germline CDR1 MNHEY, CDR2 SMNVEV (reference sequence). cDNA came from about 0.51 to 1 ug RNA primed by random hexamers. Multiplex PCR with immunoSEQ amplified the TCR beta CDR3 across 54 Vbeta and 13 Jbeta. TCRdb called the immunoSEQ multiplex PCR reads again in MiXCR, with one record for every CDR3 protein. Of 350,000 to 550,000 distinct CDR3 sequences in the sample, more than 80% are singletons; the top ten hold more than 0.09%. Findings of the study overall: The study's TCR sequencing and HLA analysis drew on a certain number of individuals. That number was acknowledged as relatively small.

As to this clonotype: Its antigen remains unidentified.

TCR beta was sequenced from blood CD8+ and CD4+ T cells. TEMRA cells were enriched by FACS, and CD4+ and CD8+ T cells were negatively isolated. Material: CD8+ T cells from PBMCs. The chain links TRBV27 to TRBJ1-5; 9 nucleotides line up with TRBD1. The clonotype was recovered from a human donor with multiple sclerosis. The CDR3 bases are TGTGCCAGCAGAGGCGACAGGGGGACTGTAAGCAATCAGCCCCAGCATTTT. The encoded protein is CASRGDRGTVSNQPQHF.